Presented here are 32 T cell receptor beta chains from one specimen sequenced in a study of T cells after yellow fever vaccination. TCRdb called the 5' RACE reads again in MiXCR, with one record for every CDR3 protein. The data contain about 360,000 distinct CDR3 sequences, under 7.5% of them singletons. This specimen was PBMCs, taken 5 days after the yellow fever booster vaccination. The source of these receptors is a man aged 25 to 40 who received the YFV17D yellow fever vaccine.

This clonotype was seen many times. The CDR3 sequence: CASTNLAGLANEQFF. The CDR3 DNA reads TGTGCCAGCACAAATCTAGCGGGTCTGGCAAATGAGCAGTTCTTC. The chain carries TRBV27 and TRBJ2-1; 8 bases are shared with TRBD2. Germline V gene lookup returns CDR1 MNHEY and CDR2 SMNVEV (reference sequence). There are 15 residues in the CDR3. V lost 7 bases and J lost 7; bases outside the gene matches: 12.

The chain employs TRBV9 and TRBJ2-1; a possible D gene is TRBD1 (5 bases). Germline CDR1 is SGDLS and CDR2 is YYNGEE. Trimming cost V 4 bases and J 0 bases, with 11 bases left between them. There are 15 residues in the CDR3. The CDR3: CASSRGRVSYNEQFF. CDR3 coding DNA: TGTGCCAGCAGCCGCGGCAGGGTCTCCTACAATGAGCAGTTCTTC. Complete variable domain (other parts from reference TRBV9 and TRBJ2-1): DSGVTQTPKHLITATGQRVTLRCSPRSGDLSVYWYQQSLDQGLQFLIQYYNGEERAKGNILERFSAQQFPDLHSELNLSSLELGDSALYFCASSRGRVSYNEQFFGPGTRLTVL.

This clonotype was seen many times. J is TRBJ1-4 and V is TRBV12-3 or TRBV12-4; D gene unclear. V lost 6 bases and J lost 6, with 14 bases in between. The CDR3 has 14 residues. The CDR3 loop is CASRARAGDEKLFF. For the CDR3, the DNA is TGTGCCAGCAGGGCCCGAGCCGGGGATGAAAAACTGTTTTTT.

This clonotype was seen a few times. V and J are TRBV19 and TRBJ2-2, with TRBD2 as a possible D gene (5 bases). The CDR3 consists of 15 residues. Germline-derived CDR1 and CDR2 are LNHDA and SQIVND (reference sequence). Trimming cost V 9 bases and J 5 bases, with 19 bases left between them. CDR3 in amino acids: CASAADRSGTGELFF. The CDR3 DNA sequence: TGTGCCAGCGCCGCTGACCGGTCGGGGACCGGGGAGCTGTTTTTT.

The chain recombines TRBV20-1 with TRBJ2-4; 11 bases are shared with TRBD2. The CDR3 covers 15 residues. Trimming removed 6 bases from V and 7 bases from J; junction bases left unmatched: 11. Germline CDR1 DFQATT, CDR2 SNEGSKA (reference sequence). CDR3 coding DNA: TGCAGTGCCACCGCACCGGGACTAGCGGCGAACATTCAGTACTTC. Protein product: CSATAPGLAANIQYF.

This chain's CDR3 is CASSAGTPNSNQPQHF. In nucleotides, the CDR3 is TGTGCCAGCAGCGCGGGAACACCAAATAGCAATCAGCCCCAGCATTTT. The rearrangement links TRBV9 to TRBJ1-5; D gene ambiguous. The CDR3 has 16 amino acids. V dropped 3 bases and J dropped 0 bases, with 13 bases sitting between them. Looked up from germline, CDR1 is SGDLS and CDR2 is YYNGEE. Full variable domain (rest looked up from reference TRBV9 and TRBJ1-5): DSGVTQTPKHLITATGQRVTLRCSPRSGDLSVYWYQQSLDQGLQFLIQYYNGEERAKGNILERFSAQQFPDLHSELNLSSLELGDSALYFCASSAGTPNSNQPQHFGDGTRLSIL.

V usage is TRBV5-1 and J usage is TRBJ2-7; 8 nucleotides align to TRBD2. V gave up 4 bases and J gave up 7 bases; unmatched junction bases: 10. Germline CDR1 is SGHRS and CDR2 is YFSETQ. This CDR3 has 14 amino acids. DNA for the CDR3: TGCGCCAGCAGCCAGAGCGGGAGTACGAAAGAGCAGTACTTC. Its protein product is CASSQSGSTKEQYF.

V gene TRBV15 combines with J gene TRBJ1-2; D is unresolved. Deletions cut 0 bases from V and 3 bases from J, with 11 bases between. This CDR3 contains 15 residues. Germline V gives CDR1 LNHNV, CDR2 YYDKDF (reference sequence). As DNA, the CDR3 is TGTGCCACCAGCAGAGAACAGTGGGCAGACTATGGCTACACCTTC. Translated, it gives CATSREQWADYGYTF.

In its sample, this clonotype was seen many times. This chain connects TRBV4-1 to TRBJ2-1; no definite D call. This CDR3 has 12 residues. CDR1 MGHRA and CDR2 YSYEKL come from the germline V gene. V lost 2 bases, J lost 4 bases, and 3 bases lay in between. The CDR3 nucleotides are TGCGCCAGCAGCCAATCGTACAATGAGCAGTTCTTC. This encodes CASSQSYNEQFF.

This clonotype was counted many times. This rearrangement joins TRBV5-4 to TRBJ2-1, with 7 nucleotides matching TRBD1. With 4 bases clipped from V and 6 bases from J, the junction kept 7 bases outside the gene matches. Germline V gene lookup returns CDR1 SGHNT and CDR2 YYREEE (reference sequence). The length of the CDR3 is 14 residues. The DNA of the CDR3 is TGTGCCAGCAGCCCACCGGACAGGTTCAATGAGCAGTTCTTC. Translation: CASSPPDRFNEQFF.

The chain joins TRBV7-3 to TRBJ2-2, with a tentative D call TRBD2 (6 bases). Germline V lookup: CDR1 SGHTA, CDR2 FQGTGA. Trimming left V 5 bases short and J 3 bases short, with 10 bases between. The CDR3 covers 14 residues. The DNA of the CDR3 is TGTGCCAGCAGCCGAGGAGGGTACACCGGGGAGCTGTTTTTT. It is translated as CASSRGGYTGELFF.

This chain uses TRBV18 with TRBJ1-2; TRBD1 matches at 7 bases. This CDR3 has 15 amino acids. Losses at the gene ends were 5 bases for V and 6 bases for J; bases not matched to a gene: 12. The V gene's germline CDR1 is KGHSH and CDR2 LQKENI. CDR3: CASSSSRDSLNGYTF. The CDR3, as DNA: TGTGCCAGCTCATCCTCCCGGGACAGTTTGAATGGCTACACCTTC.

The chain couples TRBV20-1 to TRBJ2-7, with D possibly being TRBD2 (6 bases). CDR1 DFQATT and CDR2 SNEGSKA come from the germline V gene (reference sequence). Trimming shortened V by 3 bases and J by 2 bases, and 14 bases separated the two germline ends. This CDR3 is 14 amino acids long. CDR3 protein: CSASSGLAAYEQYF. CDR3 nucleotide sequence: TGCAGTGCTAGTTCAGGGTTAGCGGCCTACGAGCAGTACTTC.

This clonotype has a count of ten or more. The chain links TRBV11-1 to TRBJ2-7; 9 nucleotides line up with TRBD2. CDR3 size: 17 residues. V was pared by 8 bases and J by 5 bases, with 19 bases of the junction left unmatched. Germline-derived CDR1 and CDR2 are SGHAT and FQDESV (reference sequence). CDR3 sequence: CASARRGYSGSIDEQYF. The CDR3 DNA is TGTGCCAGCGCAAGAAGGGGATATAGCGGGAGCATAGACGAGCAGTACTTC.

The chain carries TRBV7-9 and TRBJ2-1; no clear D gene. The CDR3 totals 14 residues. Germline lookup yields CDR1 SEHNR and CDR2 FQNEAQ (reference sequence). V gave up 8 bases and J gave up 0 bases, with 11 bases separating them. The CDR3 here is CASAGPSSYNEQFF. In DNA form, the CDR3 reads TGTGCCAGCGCAGGTCCAAGCTCCTACAATGAGCAGTTCTTC.

J is TRBJ2-3 and V is TRBV10-3; TRBD1 might be the D (5 bases). CDR3 length: 14 amino acids. The V gene lost 10 bases and the J gene lost 1 base, with 15 bases spanning the gap. Germline CDR1 is ENHRY and CDR2 is SYGVKD. CDR3 protein: CATMPGKRTDTQYF. The CDR3 DNA is TGTGCCACTATGCCAGGGAAGCGCACAGATACGCAGTATTTT.

A few counts support this clonotype. V is TRBV27 and J is TRBJ1-1, with TRBD1 as a possible D gene (5 bases). Per germline, CDR1 MNHEY and CDR2 SMNVEV (reference sequence). The CDR3 length is 13 residues. Trimming left V 7 bases short and J 3 bases short, with 12 bases between. The CDR3 DNA reads as TGTGCCAGCAAGCTAGACAGAGACACTGAAGCTTTCTTT. Its translation is CASKLDRDTEAFF.

This clonotype was detected many times. The chain couples TRBV9 to TRBJ2-5, with 9 nucleotides matching TRBD2. The germline CDR1 and CDR2 sequences are SGDLS and YYNGEE. The CDR3 extends over 15 amino acids. V shed 4 bases, J shed 5 bases, and the junction held 9 bases outside the gene matches. The CDR3 reads CASSSSAGGRETQYF. The CDR3 coding sequence is TGTGCCAGCAGCTCCTCGGCGGGGGGGCGGGAGACCCAGTACTTC. Supplemented by reference TRBV9 and TRBJ2-5, the full variable domain reads DSGVTQTPKHLITATGQRVTLRCSPRSGDLSVYWYQQSLDQGLQFLIQYYNGEERAKGNILERFSAQQFPDLHSELNLSSLELGDSALYFCASSSSAGGRETQYFGPGTRLLVL.

Points on this clonotype: This may arise from a read error, as a much more abundant clone is one base away. The J gene is TRBJ2-5, the V gene TRBV12-3 or TRBV12-4; the D is unclear. The CDR3 is 18 amino acids. Here the CDR3 DNA reads TGTGCCAGCTGTTTTCGGCCCCTCATGAACCATCGGCAAGAGACCCAGTACTTC. Its protein product is CASCFRPLMNHRQETQYF.

The rearrangement joins TRBV19 to TRBJ2-5; D is uncertain. CDR1 LNHDA and CDR2 SQIVND come from the germline V gene (reference sequence). The CDR3 consists of 14 residues. V lost 5 bases to trimming and J lost 5 bases, with 15 bases between them. The CDR3 DNA follows: TGTGCCAGTAGTGAGCGAGGTTTCCAGGAGACCCAGTACTTC. Its translation is CASSERGFQETQYF.

This clonotype appeared a few times. The chain is built from TRBV24-1 and TRBJ2-1; no clear D gene. In germline, CDR1 is KGHDR, CDR2 SFDVKD. The germline V and J ends were trimmed by 5 bases and 4 bases, with 11 bases remaining between them. The CDR3 has 14 residues. The CDR3 nucleotides read TGTGCCACCAGTGCCCCGGACGGATACAATGAGCAGTTCTTC. This gives the protein CATSAPDGYNEQFF.

This clonotype was seen many times. The V and J genes are TRBV7-2 and TRBJ2-3; 15 bases align to TRBD2. V was pared by 8 bases and J by 3 bases, with 0 bases of the junction left unmatched. Germline CDR1 and CDR2: SGHTA and FQGNSA. CDR3 length: 14 amino acids. In DNA form, the CDR3 reads TGTGCCAGCGGACTAGCGGGAGGGACAGATACGCAGTATTTT. It is translated as CASGLAGGTDTQYF. Together with reference TRBV7-2 and TRBJ2-3, the CDR3 gives the full variable domain: GAGVSQSPSNKVTEKGKDVELRCDPISGHTALYWYRQSLGQGLEFLIYFQGNSAPDKSGLPSDRFSAERTGGSVSTLTIQRTQQEDSAVYLCASGLAGGTDTQYFGPGTRLTVL.

This clonotype was found many times. V is TRBV12-3 or TRBV12-4 and J is TRBJ1-6, with TRBD1 identical over 11 bases. V was pared by 4 bases and J by 10 bases, with 3 bases of the junction left unmatched. This CDR3 comprises 14 residues. The CDR3 is CASSWDRGRSPLHF. For the CDR3, the DNA is TGTGCCAGCAGTTGGGACAGGGGGAGATCACCCCTCCACTTT.

This rearrangement joins TRBV3-1 to TRBJ1-2, with no clear D. Germline V gives CDR1 LGHDT, CDR2 YNNKEL (reference sequence). This CDR3 has 12 residues. The V end lost 3 bases, the J end lost 8 bases, and 10 bases lay between the germline ends. CDR3 amino acids: CASSHSTRGYTF. The CDR3 region has the DNA TGTGCCAGCAGCCATTCGACGCGGGGCTACACCTTC.

The rearrangement links TRBV30 to TRBJ2-5, with TRBD1 matching 8 bases. V shed 5 bases, J shed 0 bases, and the junction held 5 bases outside the gene matches. This CDR3 comprises 14 residues. The V gene's germline CDR1 is GTSNPN and CDR2 SVGIG (reference sequence). This CDR3 reads CAWGPGQDQETQYF. DNA for the CDR3: TGTGCCTGGGGTCCGGGACAGGACCAAGAGACCCAGTACTTC.

In this sample, this clonotype turned up many times. The CDR3 DNA sequence: TGTGCCAGCCACGGGACAGGAGACGCCTATGGCTACACCTTC. Its translation is CASHGTGDAYGYTF. The rearrangement links TRBV25-1 to TRBJ1-2, with 8 bases that match TRBD1. The V gene's germline CDR1 is MGHDK and CDR2 SYGVNS. This CDR3 has 14 residues. V was pared by 8 bases and J by 4 bases, with 9 bases of the junction left unmatched.

V and J are TRBV7-2 and TRBJ2-7, with D perhaps given as TRBD1 or TRBD2 (5 bases each). Germline assignment: CDR1 SGHTA and CDR2 FQGNSA. The V and J ends lost 0 bases and 0 bases respectively, with 15 bases between them. CDR3 length equals 17 residues. CDR3 bases: TGTGCCAGCAGCTTAGCTCGGGGACGGCGCATCTCCTACGAGCAGTACTTC. Its protein product is CASSLARGRRISYEQYF.

This clonotype was observed a handful of times. This chain joins TRBV28 and TRBJ2-5; a possible D gene is TRBD1 (6 bases). The CDR3 loop spans 16 amino acids. Trimming took 10 bases from V and 4 from J, leaving 25 bases between them. Per the germline V gene, CDR1 is MDHEN and CDR2 is SYDVKM. In nucleotides, the CDR3 is TGTGCCACTAAGGGGGTTACAGGGTGGTTATTAGAGACCCAGTACTTC. Its translation: CATKGVTGWLLETQYF.

Many counts were recorded for this clonotype. The rearrangement joins TRBV20-1 to TRBJ2-5; unclear D gene. Germline CDR1 and CDR2: DFQATT and SNEGSKA (reference sequence). The length of the CDR3 is 12 residues. V was shortened by 0 bases and J by 5 bases, with 7 bases between the two germline ends. The CDR3 loop is CSARDTRETQYF. The CDR3 DNA reads as TGCAGTGCTAGAGATACACGGGAGACCCAGTACTTC.

The sample holds a few counts of this clonotype. The gene calls are TRBV6-5 and TRBJ2-7; maybe TRBD2 (6 bases). V lost 10 bases and J lost 4, with 14 bases in between. Germline CDR1 MNHEY, CDR2 SVGAGI. The CDR3 consists of 12 residues. The CDR3 region has the DNA TGTGCCACCGGGGGTGTTGGGTACGAGCAGTACTTC. Protein sequence: CATGGVGYEQYF.

This chain links TRBV29-1 with TRBJ2-1, with 7 bases that match TRBD2. CDR1 SQVTM and CDR2 ANQGSEA come from the germline V gene. V shed 4 bases, J shed 9 bases, and the junction held 0 bases outside the gene matches. This CDR3 comprises 10 residues. The CDR3 region is CSVGGGEQFF. As DNA, the CDR3 is TGCAGCGTTGGGGGGGGTGAGCAGTTCTTC.

In its sample, this clonotype was seen many times. The chain joins TRBV5-5 to TRBJ1-1, with a tentative D call TRBD1 (5 bases). Trimming shortened V by 4 bases and J by 1 base, and 11 bases separated the two germline ends. CDR1 is SGHKS, CDR2 YYEKEE, per germline (reference sequence). This CDR3 has 14 amino acids. CDR3 bases: TGTGCCAGCAGCCCCGGGGGGGGGAACACTGAAGCTTTCTTT. Translation gives CASSPGGGNTEAFF. The whole variable domain, filled in from reference TRBV5-5 and TRBJ1-1, reads DAGVTQSPTHLIKTRGQQVTLRCSPISGHKSVSWYQQVLGQGPQFIFQYYEKEERGRGNFPDRFSARQFPNYSSELNVNALLLGDSALYLCASSPGGGNTEAFFGQGTRLTVV.